The present entry profiles one T cell receptor beta chain with its context. This entry belongs to a study of graft-versus-host responses after intestinal transplantation. Libraries were prepared by immunoSEQ multiplex PCR; TCRdb keeps only in-frame clonotypes and omits some of them. The data contain roughly 36,000 clones, approximately 86% of them singletons. In germline, CDR1 is SNHLY, CDR2 FYNNEI. CDR3 length: 17 residues. V shed 5 bases, J shed 4 bases, and the junction held 14 bases outside the gene matches. The authors processed graft tissue to release intraepithelial and lamina propria lymphocytes.

The chain uses TRBV2 and TRBJ2-1; 7 positions match TRBD2. This specimen was ileum tissue, taken about 28 weeks after intestinal transplant. This clonotype originated in a human patient who received an intestinal transplant, so some T cells may come from the graft donor. The chain's CDR3 is CASSSAERLAKYNEQFF. In DNA, the CDR3 is TGTGCCAGCAGTTCCGCTGAGAGACTAGCAAAGTACAATGAGCAGTTCTTC. The full variable domain, completed using reference TRBV2 and TRBJ2-1, is EPEVTQTPSHQVTQMGQEVILRCVPISNHLYFYWYRQILGQKVEFLVSFYNNEISEKSEIFDDQFSVERPDGSNFTLKIRSTKLEDSAMYFCASSSAERLAKYNEQFFGPGTRLTVL.